A single sample gave rise to the 32 T cell receptor beta chains below, sequenced in a study of type 1 regulatory T cells. TCRdb passed the reads through MiXCR, listing each CDR3 protein once. The table records about 2,400 distinct CDR3 sequences, more than 5.5% of them present only once. Sequenced input: CD4+ T cells, either the whole sample or a sorted fraction (not recorded which). The receptors were gathered from a human donor in good health.

By sample share, this clonotype is medium-sized. This chain joins TRBV2 and TRBJ2-2; D remains ambiguous. CDR1 and CDR2 (germline): SNHLY, FYNNEI. The CDR3 runs 13 residues. V was shortened by 6 bases and J by 2 bases, with 7 bases between the two germline ends. The DNA of the CDR3 is TGTGCCAGCAGCGCATTAAACACCGGGGAGCTGTTTTTT. Protein: CASSALNTGELFF. Using reference TRBV2 and TRBJ2-2 for the parts outside the CDR3, the full variable domain is EPEVTQTPSHQVTQMGQEVILRCVPISNHLYFYWYRQILGQKVEFLVSFYNNEISEKSEIFDDQFSVERPDGSNFTLKIRSTKLEDSAMYFCASSALNTGELFFGEGSRLTVL.

By share, this clonotype counts as medium-sized. This chain uses TRBV5-5 with TRBJ2-3; no firm D call. Germline V gene lookup returns CDR1 SGHKS and CDR2 YYEKEE (reference sequence). This CDR3 is built from 16 residues. V was trimmed by 2 bases and J by 0 bases, leaving 13 bases between them. The CDR3: CASSFSHGASTDTQYF. The CDR3 DNA sequence: TGTGCCAGCAGCTTTTCACACGGTGCTAGCACAGATACGCAGTATTTT. Full variable domain (remainder filled in from reference TRBV5-5 and TRBJ2-3): DAGVTQSPTHLIKTRGQQVTLRCSPISGHKSVSWYQQVLGQGPQFIFQYYEKEERGRGNFPDRFSARQFPNYSSELNVNALLLGDSALYLCASSFSHGASTDTQYFGPGTRLTVL.

This clonotype rates as medium-sized. This chain uses TRBV19 with TRBJ1-2, with 7 positions matching TRBD1. The V gene's germline CDR1 is LNHDA and CDR2 SQIVND (reference sequence). The trim removed 5 bases at V and 7 bases at J, leaving 7 bases unmatched. The CDR3 is 13 amino acids. CDR3 DNA sequence: TGTGCCAGTAGTGCCACAGGGGCGACTGGCTACACCTTC. Translated, it gives CASSATGATGYTF.

This clonotype is large by share. This sequence joins TRBV3-1 and TRBJ2-7, with 8 bases matching TRBD1. V shed 4 bases and J 6 bases; nucleotides not matched to a gene: 5. Germline lookup yields CDR1 LGHDT and CDR2 YNNKEL (reference sequence). The CDR3 consists of 13 residues. In DNA form, the CDR3 reads TGTGCCAGCAGCCCTCAGACAGGGGCCGAGCAGTACTTC. It is translated as CASSPQTGAEQYF.

This clonotype ranks as medium-sized. V is TRBV29-1 and J is TRBJ2-7; 7 bases fit TRBD1. Germline CDR1 reads SQVTM; CDR2 reads ANQGSEA. This CDR3 is 14 amino acids long. J lost 2 bases, V lost 4 bases, and 8 bases had no gene match. CDR3 in amino acids: CSVVWDRRPYEQYF. For the CDR3, the DNA is TGCAGCGTTGTATGGGACAGAAGACCCTACGAGCAGTACTTC.

Relative to its sample, this clonotype is medium-sized (0.01 to 0.1%). CDR3 in amino acids: CSARVFGLAKETQYF. The CDR3 DNA reads TGCAGTGCTAGAGTCTTCGGACTAGCGAAAGAGACCCAGTACTTC. The chain is built from TRBV20-1 and TRBJ2-5, with 9 bases lining up with TRBD2. Germline CDR1 is DFQATT and CDR2 is SNEGSKA (reference sequence). CDR3 size: 15 residues. The trim removed 1 base at V and 3 bases at J, leaving 6 bases unmatched.

This clonotype is termed medium-sized. CDR3 sequence: CSARDRAAALRNSNQPQHF. CDR3 nucleotides: TGCAGTGCTAGAGATAGGGCCGCAGCACTGCGCAATAGCAATCAGCCCCAGCATTTT. This sequence joins TRBV20-1 and TRBJ1-5, with unresolved D. The CDR3 loop spans 19 amino acids. CDR1 and CDR2 from the germline V gene are DFQATT and SNEGSKA (reference sequence). V dropped 0 bases and J dropped 0 bases, with 21 bases sitting between them.

This clonotype qualifies as medium-sized. This chain uses TRBV7-2 with TRBJ1-5; no clear D gene. Germline-derived CDR1 and CDR2 are SGHTA and FQGNSA. V lost 1 base and J lost 0, with 1 base in between. This CDR3 is built from 13 residues. DNA of the CDR3: TGTGCCAGCAGCTTAGATAGCAATCAGCCCCAGCATTTT. This encodes CASSLDSNQPQHF.

This clonotype is categorized as medium-sized (0.01 to 0.1%). This sequence joins TRBV12-3 or TRBV12-4 and TRBJ2-2, with D possibly matching TRBD2 (5 bases). V was clipped by 2 bases and J by 2 bases, with 12 bases between them. This CDR3 has 16 amino acids. CDR3 bases: TGTGCCAGCAGTTTAAGCATTAGCGTCAACACCGGGGAGCTGTTTTTT. Translated, it gives CASSLSISVNTGELFF.

This clonotype is medium-sized. The rearrangement joins TRBV11-3 to TRBJ2-2; D is unclear. Germline CDR1 is SGHNT and CDR2 is YENEEA. Trimming removed 8 bases from V and 2 bases from J, with 9 bases in between. The CDR3 loop spans 13 amino acids. CDR3 loop: CASGDLNTGELFF. The CDR3, as DNA: TGTGCCAGCGGAGACCTAAACACCGGGGAGCTGTTTTTT.

The rearrangement joins TRBV7-9 to TRBJ2-7; the D is unclear. The CDR3 is 13 amino acids. Germline assignment: CDR1 SEHNR and CDR2 FQNEAQ (reference sequence). Written as DNA, the CDR3 is TGTGTCAGTAGCTTAGGATCTCACTACGAGCAGTACTTC. Protein: CVSSLGSHYEQYF.

By frequency in the sample, this clonotype is medium-sized. The rearrangement uses TRBV5-5 and TRBJ2-3; no definite D call. V lost 4 bases and J 7 bases, leaving 16 bases between the germline ends. The CDR3 has 14 residues. The germline V gene has CDR1 SGHKS and CDR2 YYEKEE (reference sequence). The CDR3 loop reads CASSSWSRGNTQYF. The CDR3 DNA reads TGTGCCAGCAGCAGCTGGAGCCGTGGGAATACGCAGTATTTT.

This clonotype is categorized as medium-sized. The chain links TRBV20-1 to TRBJ1-2, with 7 bases that match TRBD1. This CDR3 is 13 amino acids long. Trimming took 4 bases from V and 4 from J; bases not matched to a gene: 6. Germline-derived CDR1 and CDR2 are DFQATT and SNEGSKA (reference sequence). The CDR3 coding sequence is TGCAGTGCTACAGGGACAGCGGCCTATGGCTACACCTTC. Protein product: CSATGTAAYGYTF.

This clonotype ranks as medium-sized. The chain links TRBV4-3 to TRBJ1-5; a possible D gene is TRBD1 (5 bases). In germline, CDR1 is LGHNA, CDR2 YSLEER. The CDR3 has 16 amino acids. V lost 0 bases and J 6 bases, leaving 15 bases between the germline ends. The CDR3 nucleotides are TGCGCCAGCAGCCAAGATGGACAAACGGGGACTCAGCCCCAGCATTTT. Protein product: CASSQDGQTGTQPQHF.

This clonotype is termed medium-sized (0.01 to 0.1%). The V call is TRBV7-9, the J call TRBJ2-1, with D possibly called TRBD1 or TRBD2 (5 bases each). Germline V lookup: CDR1 SEHNR, CDR2 FQNEAQ (reference sequence). The CDR3 has 13 residues. Between the trimmed V and J ends, which lost 4 bases and 8 bases, there was a span of 12 bases. The CDR3 sequence: CASSYSRGDEQFF. In DNA form, the CDR3 reads TGTGCCAGCAGCTACTCCCGGGGCGATGAGCAGTTCTTC. The full variable domain, rest sourced from reference TRBV7-9 and TRBJ2-1, is DTGVSQNPRHKITKRGQNVTFRCDPISEHNRLYWYRQTLGQGPEFLTYFQNEAQLEKSRLLSDRFSAERPKGSFSTLEIQRTEQGDSAMYLCASSYSRGDEQFFGPGTRLTVL.

This clonotype qualifies as medium-sized. V gene TRBV15 combines with J gene TRBJ1-2; D gene ambiguous. Trimming took 1 base from V and 7 from J, leaving 13 bases between them. The CDR3 is made up of 14 amino acids. Germline CDR1 reads LNHNV; CDR2 reads YYDKDF (reference sequence). CDR3 coding DNA: TGTGCCACCAGCAGAGGAGGCCGGATTTCTGGCTACACCTTC. This codes for CATSRGGRISGYTF.

In its sample, this clonotype ranks as medium-sized. The chain combines TRBV7-2 with TRBJ2-7; 9 nucleotides match TRBD1. Germline values: CDR1 SGHTA, CDR2 FQGNSA. This CDR3 is 14 amino acids long. Unmatched junction bases numbered 7, after V lost 6 bases and J lost 4 bases. CDR3 residues: CASSRDRVKYEQYF. CDR3 in DNA: TGTGCCAGCAGTCGGGACAGGGTCAAGTACGAGCAGTACTTC.

Regarding this clonotype: Germline and junction disagree at one end, which may indicate a read error. This sequence joins TRBV11-3 and TRBJ2-1; D perhaps matches TRBD2 (6 bases). Germline-derived CDR1 and CDR2 are SGHNT and YENEEA. The CDR3 consists of 15 residues. The CDR3 bases are TGTGCAGCCCCCCAAGGCGGGGCCCTGGGCAATGAGCAGTCCTTC. This sequence encodes CAAPQGGALGNEQSF.

This clonotype is judged medium-sized. The J gene is TRBJ1-4, the V gene TRBV12-3 or TRBV12-4; D gene unclear. The CDR3 consists of 11 residues. The germline V and J ends were trimmed by 1 base and 11 bases, with 5 bases remaining between them. The CDR3 nucleotides read TGTGCCAGCAGTTTAGATAATAAACTGTTTTTT. Protein product: CASSLDNKLFF.

This clonotype rates as medium-sized. The CDR3 loop reads CASSLGMNTEAFF. The CDR3 bases are TGTGCCAGCAGCTTGGGCATGAACACTGAAGCTTTCTTT. V gene TRBV7-2 combines with J gene TRBJ1-1; D gene unclear. CDR1 is SGHTA and CDR2 is FQGNSA in the germline V gene. Trimming removed 3 bases from V and 0 bases from J, with 5 bases in between. The CDR3 has 13 residues. Full variable domain (rest looked up from reference TRBV7-2 and TRBJ1-1): GAGVSQSPSNKVTEKGKDVELRCDPISGHTALYWYRQSLGQGLEFLIYFQGNSAPDKSGLPSDRFSAERTGGSVSTLTIQRTQQEDSAVYLCASSLGMNTEAFFGQGTRLTVV.

This clonotype is medium-sized in the sample. V is TRBV20-1 and J is TRBJ2-3; 8 bases align to TRBD2. Germline values: CDR1 DFQATT, CDR2 SNEGSKA (reference sequence). V shed 1 base and J 3 bases; nucleotides not matched to a gene: 18. The CDR3 extends over 19 amino acids. The chain's CDR3 is CSARVMWRGAPKRTDTQYF. DNA of the CDR3: TGCAGTGCTAGAGTGATGTGGCGGGGGGCCCCTAAAAGGACAGATACGCAGTATTTT.

This clonotype is medium-sized (0.01 to 0.1%). This chain joins TRBV19 and TRBJ2-5, with D perhaps matching TRBD1 or TRBD2 (5 bases each). CDR3 length: 15 residues. V was cut by 6 bases and J by 2 bases, with 16 bases left in between. The germline gives CDR1 LNHDA, CDR2 SQIVND (reference sequence). The chain's CDR3 is CASSPRDGGQETQYF. Written as DNA, the CDR3 is TGTGCCAGTAGCCCCCGGGACGGTGGACAAGAGACCCAGTACTTC. The variable domain in full, completed from reference TRBV19 and TRBJ2-5, reads DGGITQSPKYLFRKEGQNVTLSCEQNLNHDAMYWYRQDPGQGLRLIYYSQIVNDFQKGDIAEGYSVSREKKESFPLTVTSAQKNPTAFYLCASSPRDGGQETQYFGPGTRLLVL.

This clonotype is medium-sized by share. The chain has TRBV29-1 and TRBJ1-2, with 9 positions matching TRBD1. The germline gives CDR1 SQVTM, CDR2 ANQGSEA. The CDR3 sequence is 14 residues long. V trimming: 3 bases; J trimming: 6 bases; junction bases outside the gene matches: 8. The CDR3 bases are TGCAGCGTTGACCGACAGGGGGTCATGGATGGCTACACCTTC. This encodes CSVDRQGVMDGYTF.

By share, this clonotype ranks as large. V gene TRBV10-3 combines with J gene TRBJ2-5; 7 bases align to TRBD1. J was trimmed by 2 bases and V by 3 bases; bases with no gene match: 6. Germline CDR1 ENHRY, CDR2 SYGVKD. This CDR3 is 15 amino acids long. CDR3 in DNA: TGTGCCATCAGTGACTTAGGGGGCAAACAAGAGACCCAGTACTTC. Translating gives CAISDLGGKQETQYF.

In its sample, this clonotype ranks as medium-sized. The chain is built from TRBV30 and TRBJ1-5; tentative D call: TRBD1 (6 bases). Trimming left V 4 bases short and J 2 bases short, with 15 bases between. Germline V CDR1 and CDR2: GTSNPN, SVGIG (reference sequence). The CDR3 runs to 15 residues. The CDR3 sequence: CAWTTGTSGNQPQHF. The CDR3 nucleotides read TGTGCCTGGACTACCGGGACAAGCGGCAATCAGCCCCAGCATTTT.

By sample share, this clonotype is medium-sized. The chain has TRBV9 and TRBJ2-1; the D gene is possibly TRBD1 (5 bases). The CDR3 has 15 amino acids. Trimming removed 4 bases at V and 4 bases at J, with 15 bases between. Germline V lookup: CDR1 SGDLS, CDR2 YYNGEE. The CDR3 nucleotides are TGTGCCAGCAGCCTAAACCCGGACAAATACAATGAGCAGTTCTTC. Translation gives CASSLNPDKYNEQFF.

This clonotype ranks as medium-sized (0.01 to 0.1%). The rearrangement joins TRBV5-1 to TRBJ1-6; D is possibly TRBD1 (5 bases). Per germline, CDR1 SGHRS and CDR2 YFSETQ. The CDR3 is 14 residues long. V was cut by 4 bases and J by 7 bases, with 12 bases left in between. CDR3 sequence: CASSTGTANSPLHF. The CDR3 bases are TGCGCCAGCAGCACCGGGACGGCCAATTCACCCCTCCACTTT.

This clonotype is medium-sized. V is TRBV20-1 and J is TRBJ1-5; 7 bases align to TRBD1. Trimming took 0 bases from V and 6 from J; bases not matched to a gene: 8. CDR1 and CDR2 from the germline V gene are DFQATT and SNEGSKA (reference sequence). There are 15 residues in the CDR3. The CDR3 DNA is TGCAGTGCTAGAGATGGGCAGGGGGGGAGTCAGCCCCAGCATTTT. It yields the protein CSARDGQGGSQPQHF.

This clonotype was seen a few times. The chain joins TRBV7-9 to TRBJ2-7; D is undetermined. Germline V gene data show CDR1 as SEHNR and CDR2 as FQNEAQ (reference sequence). V shed 1 base and J shed 8 bases, with 6 bases lying between them. The length of the CDR3 is 11 residues. CDR3 in DNA: TGTGCCAGCAGCTTAGTTGGACAGCAGTACTTC. Encoded protein: CASSLVGQQYF.

This clonotype qualifies as medium-sized. The chain employs TRBV5-1 and TRBJ2-7; D unclear. V was cut by 1 base and J by 6 bases, with 11 bases left in between. The CDR3 loop spans 13 amino acids. Germline V gene data show CDR1 as SGHRS and CDR2 as YFSETQ. This CDR3 reads CASSLNNAAEQYF. The CDR3 nucleotides read TGCGCCAGCAGCTTGAACAATGCCGCCGAGCAGTACTTC.

This clonotype qualifies as medium-sized. This chain joins TRBV12-3 or TRBV12-4 and TRBJ2-2; 10 positions agree with TRBD2. The CDR3 runs 16 residues. The J segment lost 6 bases and the V segment lost 3 bases, leaving 7 bases of the junction unmatched. The chain's CDR3 is CASSLRAGGHPGELFF. CDR3 sequence (DNA): TGTGCCAGCAGTTTGAGAGCGGGGGGGCATCCCGGGGAGCTGTTTTTT.

In the case of this clonotype: The junction does not match germline at one end; this may be a read error. The rearrangement uses TRBV7-8 and TRBJ1-5; 10 positions agree with TRBD1. The J call may be wrong; the DNA end is better matched by TRBJ2-3. This CDR3 has 20 residues. Germline-derived CDR1 and CDR2 are SGHVS and FQNEAQ. For the CDR3, the DNA is TGTACCAGCAGCTCCCTTGGCGGGACAGGGGCGTCAATTAGCAATCAGCCCCAGTATTTT. As protein: CTSSSLGGTGASISNQPQYF.